This T cell receptor beta chain is drawn from a study of breast tumors, draining lymph nodes, adjacent tissues. The CDR3 is made up of 15 amino acids. Germline CDR1 is SGHRS and CDR2 is YFSETQ. V gave up 0 bases and J gave up 0 bases, with 7 bases separating them. There are many counts of this clonotype. The antigen is unknown. TCRdb itself ran the multiplex PCR reads through MiXCR, one entry per CDR3 protein. The sample records about 200,000 distinct CDR3 sequences, 30% to 35% being singletons. Study-wide points: Luminal-like breast cancer showed significantly greater tumor-nontumor repertoire similarity than basal-like breast cancer did. That most tumor T cells come from lymph nodes remained unproven.

Breast cancer patients provided tissue from their axillary draining lymph nodes. The J gene is TRBJ1-5, the V gene TRBV5-1; D remains unclear. This sequence originates from a female donor with breast cancer. Some clones in this sample may be carry-over from other donors' samples. The sequenced sample was axillary lymph node tissue. In DNA, the CDR3 is TGCGCCAGCAGCTTGGGTCCGGGTAGCAATCAGCCCCAGCATTTT. Protein sequence: CASSLGPGSNQPQHF.